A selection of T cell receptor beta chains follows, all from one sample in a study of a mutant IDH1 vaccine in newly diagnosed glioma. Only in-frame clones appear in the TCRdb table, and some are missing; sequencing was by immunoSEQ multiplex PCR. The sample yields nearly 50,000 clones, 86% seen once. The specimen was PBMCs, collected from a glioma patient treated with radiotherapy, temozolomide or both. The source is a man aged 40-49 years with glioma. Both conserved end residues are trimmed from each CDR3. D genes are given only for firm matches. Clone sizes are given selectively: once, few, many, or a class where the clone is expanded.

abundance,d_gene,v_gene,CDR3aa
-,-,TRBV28,ASRADYGYT
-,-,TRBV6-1,ASSEVSVEKLF
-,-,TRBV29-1,SVSGTQY
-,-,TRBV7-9,ASRRGPSSEQY
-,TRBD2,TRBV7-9,ASSLARLVTSGTDTQY
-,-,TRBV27,ASSRGLSLIYEQY
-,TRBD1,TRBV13,ASRTGGTGELF
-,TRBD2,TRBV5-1,ASSLELAGAYEQY
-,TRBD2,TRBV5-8,ASSLEVASGQSNEQF
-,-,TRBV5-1,ASSSQGNNSPLH
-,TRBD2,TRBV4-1,ASSGGGVTKQY
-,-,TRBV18,ASSPDTAYEQY
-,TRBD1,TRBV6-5,ASRGTGRNYGYT
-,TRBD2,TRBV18,ASSLASGGSYNEQF
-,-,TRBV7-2,ASSAFKERSFSYNEQF
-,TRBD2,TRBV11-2,ASSIAGGPVSTDTQY
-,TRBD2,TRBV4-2,ASSQRGGSGSHEQY
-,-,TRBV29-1,SFAGTAHKYGYT
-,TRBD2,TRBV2,ARTGTSLDTQY
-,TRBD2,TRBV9,ASSSGSSYNEQF
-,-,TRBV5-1,ASSLGGSVTGELF
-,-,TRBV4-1,ASSQGGGPGITDTQY
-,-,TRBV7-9,ASSLGGRVVNEQF
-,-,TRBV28,ASSRIDRFYGYT
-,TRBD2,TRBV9,ASSVAASGNYEQY
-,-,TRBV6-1,ASSELWGTNEKLF
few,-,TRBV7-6,ASSSEGEQF
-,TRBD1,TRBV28,ASSSGTGGAGHYGYT
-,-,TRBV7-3,ASSRDKQYEQY
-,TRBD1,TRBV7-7,ASSPGTGITGELF